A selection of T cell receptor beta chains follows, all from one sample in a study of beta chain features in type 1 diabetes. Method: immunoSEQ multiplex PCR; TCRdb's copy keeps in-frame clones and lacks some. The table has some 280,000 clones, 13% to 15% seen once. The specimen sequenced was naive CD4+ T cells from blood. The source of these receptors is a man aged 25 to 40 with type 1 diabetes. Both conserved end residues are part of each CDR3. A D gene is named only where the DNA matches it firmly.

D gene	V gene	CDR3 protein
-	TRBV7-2	CATGLRNTEAFF
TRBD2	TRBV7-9	CASSLGGGRSEQYF
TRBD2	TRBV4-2	CASSRRGEQDTQYF
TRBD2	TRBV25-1	CASGTSGGTDTQYF
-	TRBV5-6	CASSLGIGQSRHF
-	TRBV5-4	CASSPIGGRDTGELFF
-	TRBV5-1	CASSPARGPGYNEQFF
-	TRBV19	CASSRADTQYF
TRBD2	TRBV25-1	CASSDPGTSGYEQFF
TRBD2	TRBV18	CASSPTSGKSDTQYF
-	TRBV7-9	CASSLGGEYEQYF
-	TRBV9	CASSADYYGYTF
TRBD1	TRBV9	CASSVSGGSYEQYF
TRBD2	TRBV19	CASSMPGLAGVDNEQFF
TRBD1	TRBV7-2	CASSLDRGGEKLFF
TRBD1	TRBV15	CATSRRQGRETQYF
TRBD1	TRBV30	CAFQKGTDKYTEAFF